These 27 T cell receptor beta chains originate from one sample sequenced in a study of blood T cells in healthy people across ages. Alongside a J-beta primer mix, a sample-barcoded 5' primer served in a second PCR lasting roughly 6 to 11 cycles. In TCRdb, the 5' RACE reads were re-called with MiXCR into one record per CDR3 protein. The sample yields about 1.4 million distinct CDR3 sequences, around 59% seen once. Sequenced material: blood. These receptors were taken from a man between 18 and 29 years old in good health.

The chain employs TRBV20-1 and TRBJ2-1; D possibly uses TRBD1 or TRBD2 (6 bases each). The germline V gene encodes CDR1 DFQATT and CDR2 SNEGSKA (reference sequence). This CDR3 is built from 15 residues. The V end lost 6 bases, the J end lost 10 bases, and 25 bases lay between the germline ends. CDR3 DNA sequence: TGCAGTGCCCTACAGGGCACCTACTCGCGGGACGAGCAGTTCTTC. The encoded protein is CSALQGTYSRDEQFF.

The V call is TRBV3-1, the J call TRBJ2-7; 9 bases fit TRBD2. The trim removed 1 base at V and 3 bases at J, leaving 10 bases unmatched. The CDR3 length is 17 residues. The germline V gene has CDR1 LGHDT and CDR2 YNNKEL (reference sequence). CDR3 sequence reads: CASSQALAGGRIYEQYF. The DNA for the CDR3 is TGTGCCAGCAGCCAAGCATTGGCGGGGGGGCGAATCTACGAGCAGTACTTC.

The chain links TRBV4-2 to TRBJ2-1, with a tentative D call TRBD2 (5 bases). Trimming cost V 1 base and J 3 bases, with 16 bases left between them. This CDR3 comprises 17 residues. The germline CDR1 and CDR2 sequences are LGHNA and YNFKEQ. The CDR3 spells CASSQATRTSGYNEQFF. Here the CDR3 DNA reads TGTGCCAGCAGCCAAGCAACCCGGACTTCGGGCTACAATGAGCAGTTCTTC.

The V and J genes are TRBV5-1 and TRBJ2-5, with 8 bases that match TRBD1. Germline V gene lookup returns CDR1 SGHRS and CDR2 YFSETQ. This CDR3 spans 16 amino acids. V shed 5 bases and J 2 bases; nucleotides not matched to a gene: 11. The chain's CDR3 is CASRNGTGGRQETQYF. The CDR3 DNA is TGCGCCAGCAGAAATGGAACAGGGGGGAGACAAGAGACCCAGTACTTC.

This rearrangement joins TRBV6-6 to TRBJ2-5; D tentatively reads TRBD1 or TRBD2 (6 bases each). The CDR3 is made up of 13 amino acids. CDR1 and CDR2 (germline): MNHNY, SVGAGI (reference sequence). V gave up 8 bases and J gave up 3 bases, with 13 bases separating them. The chain's CDR3 is CASGGPLKETQYF. In DNA form, the CDR3 reads TGTGCCAGCGGGGGGCCCTTAAAAGAGACCCAGTACTTC.

This chain connects TRBV20-1 to TRBJ2-7, with D possibly matching TRBD1 (6 bases). The CDR3 runs 15 residues. Germline CDR1 is DFQATT and CDR2 is SNEGSKA (reference sequence). V was pared by 0 bases and J by 7 bases, with 19 bases between. CDR3 DNA sequence: TGCAGTGCTAGAGATCAGGGGCAGCTTGGGGAGGAGCAGTACTTC. It codes for CSARDQGQLGEEQYF.

CDR3 sequence (DNA): TGTGCCAGCAGTCCCCTAGGGACAGCTAGCTACAATGAGCAGTTCTTC. It translates to CASSPLGTASYNEQFF. The J gene is TRBJ2-1, the V gene TRBV6-2 or TRBV6-3; 7 positions match TRBD1. This CDR3 comprises 16 residues. The germline CDR1 and CDR2 sequences are MNHEY and SVGEGT. V shed 5 bases and J 3 bases; nucleotides not matched to a gene: 10.

In this sample, this clonotype turned up a few times. V and J are TRBV27 and TRBJ2-7, with TRBD2 as a possible D gene (6 bases). V lost 7 bases and J lost 3, with 16 bases in between. The length of the CDR3 is 14 residues. Germline V lookup: CDR1 MNHEY, CDR2 SMNVEV (reference sequence). CDR3 sequence: CASKEFAGYYEQYF. The CDR3 DNA reads as TGTGCCAGCAAGGAGTTTGCGGGGTACTACGAGCAGTACTTC.

Remarks on this clonotype: At one boundary the junction diverges from the germline segment, which might be a read error. The chain is built from TRBV29-1 and TRBJ1-1; D is uncertain. The CDR3 loop spans 13 amino acids. CDR1 is SQVTM and CDR2 is ANQGSEA in the germline V gene. CDR3 coding DNA: TGCAGCGCCCGAAAGGCTGAGAACACTGAGGCTTTCTTT. It yields the protein CSARKAENTEAFF.

The chain joins TRBV4-3 to TRBJ2-2; D unresolved. Germline CDR1 LGHNA, CDR2 YSLEER. V lost 4 bases, J lost 6 bases, and 9 bases lay in between. The CDR3 totals 13 residues. The CDR3 loop reads CASSPGVAGELFF. The CDR3 bases are TGCGCCAGCAGCCCTGGGGTGGCCGGGGAGCTGTTTTTT.

J is TRBJ2-1 and V is TRBV20-1, with a possible D match to TRBD2 (5 bases). The CDR3 sequence is 13 residues long. V was cut by 3 bases and J by 10 bases, with 16 bases left in between. Germline V lookup: CDR1 DFQATT, CDR2 SNEGSKA (reference sequence). DNA for the CDR3: TGCAGTGCTAGCCGTGACCACCCGGGGGAGCAGTTCTTC. Protein: CSASRDHPGEQFF.

The chain carries TRBV4-3 and TRBJ2-1; 13 nucleotides line up with TRBD2. Germline values: CDR1 LGHNA, CDR2 YSLEER. With V trimmed by 1 base and J by 6 bases, 6 bases remained unmatched. This CDR3 is built from 17 residues. As DNA, the CDR3 is TGCGCCAGCAGCCAAGGACAAAGACTAGCGGGGGGCAATGAGCAGTTCTTC. Encoded protein: CASSQGQRLAGGNEQFF.

CDR3 nucleotide sequence: TGCAGCGTTGAAGATGTTAGGGAGAAAGAGACCCAGTACTTC. Residues: CSVEDVREKETQYF. This chain joins TRBV29-1 and TRBJ2-5; a weak D match, TRBD2 (5 bases). V lost 0 bases and J lost 3, with 11 bases in between. CDR1 is SQVTM, CDR2 ANQGSEA, per germline. The CDR3 totals 14 residues.

The rearrangement joins TRBV29-1 to TRBJ2-7; D may be TRBD2 (6 bases). With the DNA end fitting TRBJ2-5 better, the J assignment may be wrong. Germline V gene sequence: CDR1 SQVTM, CDR2 ANQGSEA. This CDR3 region has 11 residues. The CDR3 bases are TGCAGCCAGACGGGGGAAAAGACCCAGTACTTC. Translation gives CSQTGEKTQYF.

The chain uses TRBV12-3 or TRBV12-4 and TRBJ2-7; D is tentatively TRBD1 or TRBD2 (5 bases each). The end of the DNA fits TRBJ2-5 better, so the J call may be wrong. This CDR3 is built from 10 residues. DNA of the CDR3: TGTGCCAGCATGGGACAGACCCAGTACTTC. Amino acids: CASMGQTQYF.

This chain joins TRBV11-2 and TRBJ2-7, with TRBD2 matching 8 bases. CDR1 is SGHAT and CDR2 is FQNNGV in the germline V gene. The ends lost 4 bases at V and 2 bases at J; junction bases unmatched: 7. The CDR3 contains 15 residues. The CDR3 DNA reads TGTGCCAGCAGCTCCTTTCCGGGAGGGACCTACGAGCAGTACTTC. It translates to CASSSFPGGTYEQYF.

The J gene is TRBJ2-1, the V gene TRBV12-3 or TRBV12-4, with 8 bases lining up with TRBD1. The ends lost 4 bases at V and 0 bases at J; junction bases unmatched: 5. This CDR3 contains 16 residues. The CDR3 loop is CASSYPTGGSYNEQFF. The CDR3 region has the DNA TGTGCCAGCAGTTACCCAACAGGGGGCTCCTACAATGAGCAGTTCTTC.

The CDR3 loop is CATNLGSSYNEQFF. The CDR3 DNA sequence: TGTGCCACAAACCTTGGGAGCTCCTACAATGAGCAGTTCTTC. The rearrangement joins TRBV15 to TRBJ2-1, with a weak D call TRBD2 (5 bases). This CDR3 region has 14 residues. V gave up 9 bases and J gave up 0 bases, with 12 bases separating them. Per germline, CDR1 LNHNV and CDR2 YYDKDF (reference sequence).

V and J are TRBV12-3 or TRBV12-4 and TRBJ1-2, with a possible D match to TRBD1 (6 bases). The CDR3 is 14 residues long. The ends were cut back, 5 bases at V and 2 bases at J, with 12 bases in the middle. This chain's CDR3 is CASSLRDTNYGYTF. The CDR3 DNA follows: TGTGCCAGCAGTCTACGGGACACAAACTATGGCTACACCTTC.

The CDR3 reads CSAQGNEKLFF. The CDR3 nucleotides read TGCAGCGCCCAGGGTAATGAAAAACTGTTTTTT. The V call is TRBV29-1, the J call TRBJ1-4; a possible D gene is TRBD1 (5 bases). Trimming shortened V by 7 bases and J by 4 bases, and 7 bases separated the two germline ends. The CDR3 runs 11 residues. In germline, CDR1 is SQVTM, CDR2 ANQGSEA.

This clonotype was detected ten times or more. This chain joins TRBV28 and TRBJ2-3, with 9 nucleotides matching TRBD2. The CDR3 sequence is 15 residues long. CDR1 and CDR2 from the germline V gene are MDHEN and SYDVKM. Trimming at V came to 7 bases and at J to 5 bases, leaving 10 bases not matched to a gene. The CDR3 nucleotides read TGTGCCAGCACCCCTGGGGCTAGCGGGGAAGATACGCAGTATTTT. Translated, it gives CASTPGASGEDTQYF.

This clonotype has just a few counts. This chain joins TRBV20-1 and TRBJ2-7; D is possibly TRBD2 (5 bases). V lost 1 base, J lost 3 bases, and 10 bases lay in between. The germline CDR1 and CDR2 sequences are DFQATT and SNEGSKA (reference sequence). This CDR3 is built from 13 residues. The CDR3 region has the DNA TGCAGTGCTAGAGTCGGTAGCGTCTACGAGCAGTACTTC. Translation: CSARVGSVYEQYF.

This chain's CDR3 is CASSLSPEAKNIQYF. CDR3 bases: TGCGCCAGCAGCTTGTCGCCAGAAGCCAAAAACATTCAGTACTTC. The chain uses TRBV5-1 and TRBJ2-4; the D is unclear. The CDR3 has 15 residues. V was trimmed by 1 base and J by 0 bases, leaving 8 bases between them. Germline V gene data show CDR1 as SGHRS and CDR2 as YFSETQ.

V gene TRBV25-1 combines with J gene TRBJ1-6, with no clear D. In germline, CDR1 is MGHDK, CDR2 SYGVNS. The CDR3 is 12 residues long. The V and J ends lost 7 bases and 10 bases respectively, with 11 bases between them. This chain's CDR3 is CASNEGGSPLHF. CDR3 in DNA: TGTGCCAGCAACGAGGGCGGCTCACCCCTCCACTTT.

This chain uses TRBV30 with TRBJ1-2, with 8 positions matching TRBD1. The CDR3 consists of 13 residues. Germline V gene data show CDR1 as GTSNPN and CDR2 as SVGIG (reference sequence). With 2 bases clipped from V and 5 bases from J, the junction kept 4 bases outside the gene matches. The CDR3 DNA follows: TGTGCCTGGAGTTCAGGACAGGGTTATGGCTACACCTTC. This encodes CAWSSGQGYGYTF.

This chain uses TRBV4-3 with TRBJ1-2; perhaps TRBD1 as D (6 bases). This CDR3 comprises 16 residues. CDR1 LGHNA and CDR2 YSLEER come from the germline V gene. The germline V and J ends were trimmed by 1 base and 5 bases, with 17 bases remaining between them. CDR3 sequence: CASSQAHADRSYGYTF. CDR3 in DNA: TGCGCCAGCAGCCAAGCCCACGCCGACAGGTCATATGGCTACACCTTC.

Here the CDR3 reads CASSWPGLASYEQYF. The CDR3 nucleotides are TGTGCCAGCAGTTGGCCGGGACTAGCCTCCTACGAGCAGTACTTC. This sequence joins TRBV6-2 or TRBV6-3 and TRBJ2-7; 9 positions match TRBD2. Germline-derived CDR1 and CDR2 are MNHEY and SVGEGT. The CDR3 spans 15 residues. The ends lost 4 bases at V and 0 bases at J; junction bases unmatched: 4.